The 10 T cell receptor beta chains presented below share a single source sample, sequenced in a study of OX40 agonist ivuxolimab in advanced cancers. Only in-frame clones appear in the TCRdb table, and some are missing; sequencing was by immunoSEQ multiplex PCR. The sample includes about 59,000 clones, about 94% of them seen just once. Sequenced material: CD4+ or CD8+ T cells sorted from blood, taken in a trial of the OX40 agonist ivuxolimab. Every receptor here comes from an adult with an advanced solid tumor such as melanoma, head and neck, liver or kidney cancer.

This clone occurred a few times. V gene TRBV21-1 combines with J gene TRBJ2-7. TRBV21-1 is deemed a pseudogene. The CDR3 length is 14 residues. The CDR3 loop reads CASTNTGSTYEQYF. Written as DNA, the CDR3 is TGTGCCAGCACCAATACGGGCAGTACCTACGAGCAGTACTTC.

This rearrangement joins TRBV11-1 to TRBJ2-7; unclear D gene. The germline CDR1 and CDR2 sequences are SGHAT and FQDESV (reference sequence). V was clipped by 3 bases and J by 1 base, with 10 bases between them. The CDR3 is 14 amino acids. The chain's CDR3 is CASSFGSASYEQYF. Here the CDR3 DNA reads TGTGCCAGCAGCTTTGGCTCGGCGTCCTACGAGCAGTACTTC.

V is TRBV7-2 and J is TRBJ2-7, with 7 bases identical to TRBD2. Trimming at V came to 1 base and at J to 4 bases, leaving 10 bases not matched to a gene. CDR3 length: 16 residues. CDR1 SGHTA and CDR2 FQGNSA come from the germline V gene. As DNA, the CDR3 is TGTGCCAGCAGCTTAGTATTGGGCGGGAGTGGATACGAGCAGTACTTC. This gives the protein CASSLVLGGSGYEQYF.

The chain has TRBV7-2 and TRBJ2-1, with TRBD1 identical over 9 bases. The CDR3 loop spans 17 amino acids. V lost 5 bases to trimming and J lost 0 bases; unmatched junction nucleotides: 8. Germline CDR1 is SGHTA and CDR2 is FQGNSA. CDR3 amino acids: CASSPTGGGSSYNEQFF. In DNA form, the CDR3 reads TGTGCCAGCAGCCCCACAGGGGGCGGGAGCTCCTACAATGAGCAGTTCTTC.

The chain employs TRBV5-1 and TRBJ2-7; tentatively, D is TRBD2 (6 bases). This CDR3 is 16 amino acids long. V gave up 3 bases and J gave up 4 bases, with 20 bases separating them. CDR1 is SGHRS, CDR2 YFSETQ, per germline. CDR3 amino acids: CASSSFLGGKGYEQYF. Written as DNA, the CDR3 is TGCGCCAGCAGCTCCTTCTTGGGCGGGAAAGGGTACGAGCAGTACTTC.

CDR3 in amino acids: CASSHTEAFF. The DNA for the CDR3 is TGTGCCAGCAGCCACACTGAAGCTTTCTTT. The chain recombines TRBV7-9 with TRBJ1-1, with no clear D. Germline assignment: CDR1 SEHNR and CDR2 FQNEAQ (reference sequence). Trimming took 5 bases from V and 3 from J, leaving 1 base between them. The CDR3 runs to 10 residues.

The rearrangement uses TRBV7-9 and TRBJ2-5, with D hard to call. CDR3 length: 11 amino acids. Germline lookup yields CDR1 SEHNR and CDR2 FQNEAQ (reference sequence). V lost 8 bases, J lost 3 bases, and 7 bases lay in between. In DNA form, the CDR3 reads TGTGCCAGCGAGCGAGAAGAGACCCAGTACTTC. Amino acid sequence: CASEREETQYF.

CDR3: CASIFGTGELFF. Written as DNA, the CDR3 is TGTGCCAGCATCTTCGGTACCGGGGAGCTGTTTTTT. The chain carries TRBV13 and TRBJ2-2; D remains unclear. Trimming took off 7 bases at V and 5 bases at J, with 8 bases between the two ends. CDR3 size: 12 residues. Germline V CDR1 and CDR2: PRHDT, FYEKMQ (reference sequence).

CDR3 nucleotides: TGTGCCAGCAGCGCCTGGGACAGGGACACTGAAGCTTTCTTT. The encoded protein is CASSAWDRDTEAFF. J is TRBJ1-1 and V is TRBV9; 9 bases are a match to TRBD1. CDR1 and CDR2 (germline): SGDLS, YYNGEE. The CDR3 is made up of 14 amino acids. The ends lost 3 bases at V and 3 bases at J; junction bases unmatched: 3.

The chain recombines TRBV13 with TRBJ1-2, with D unclear. The V end was cut by 5 bases, the J end by 7 bases, with 20 bases between. CDR1 is PRHDT, CDR2 FYEKMQ, per germline (reference sequence). CDR3 length equals 15 residues. The CDR3 spells CASSLPSVDIGGYTF. The CDR3 DNA reads TGTGCCAGCAGCCTCCCCTCCGTAGATATTGGTGGCTACACCTTC.